Within the sample, the clone carrying this T cell receptor beta chain is medium-sized. What it binds is unknown. This specimen comes from a study of metastatic and nonmetastatic thyroid tumors. Study-level results: A significant increase in TCR beta diversity was reportedly seen in malignant thyroid tumors relative to benign nodules, in blood and tumor.

There were no patients who had received any treatment before thyroid surgery. Trimming took 4 bases from V and 5 from J; bases not matched to a gene: 5. The CDR3 covers 14 residues. Germline V gives CDR1 LGHDT, CDR2 YNNKEL (reference sequence). TCRdb re-analyzed the PCR reads through MiXCR. The profile shows 4,500 to 6,000 clones, more than 25% of them singletons. The gene calls are TRBV3-1 and TRBJ2-5; 9 bases are a match to TRBD2. The clonotype originates from a male donor with papillary thyroid cancer or a benign thyroid nodule (not recorded which). Some clones in this sample may be carry-over from other donors' samples. The sequenced material came from adjacent normal tissue. CDR3 sequence (DNA): TGTGCCAGCAGCCCCGGACTAGCGTGGGAGACCCAGTACTTC. It specifies CASSPGLAWETQYF.